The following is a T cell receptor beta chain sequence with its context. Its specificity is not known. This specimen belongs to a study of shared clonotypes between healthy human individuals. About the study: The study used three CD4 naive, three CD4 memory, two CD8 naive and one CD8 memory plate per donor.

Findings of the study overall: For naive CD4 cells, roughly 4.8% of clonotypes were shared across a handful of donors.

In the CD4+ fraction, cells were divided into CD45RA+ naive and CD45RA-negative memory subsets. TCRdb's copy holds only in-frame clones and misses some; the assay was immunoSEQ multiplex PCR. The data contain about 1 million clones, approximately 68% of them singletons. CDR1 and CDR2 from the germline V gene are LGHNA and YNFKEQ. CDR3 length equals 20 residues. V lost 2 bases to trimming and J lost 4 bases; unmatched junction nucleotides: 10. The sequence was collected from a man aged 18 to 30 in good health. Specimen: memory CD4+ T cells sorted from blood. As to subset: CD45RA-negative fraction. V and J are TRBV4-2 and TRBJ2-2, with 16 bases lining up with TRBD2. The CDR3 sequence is CASSQPPGLAGGLFTGELFF. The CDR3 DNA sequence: TGTGCCAGCAGCCAACCTCCGGGACTAGCGGGGGGGCTTTTCACCGGGGAGCTGTTTTTT.